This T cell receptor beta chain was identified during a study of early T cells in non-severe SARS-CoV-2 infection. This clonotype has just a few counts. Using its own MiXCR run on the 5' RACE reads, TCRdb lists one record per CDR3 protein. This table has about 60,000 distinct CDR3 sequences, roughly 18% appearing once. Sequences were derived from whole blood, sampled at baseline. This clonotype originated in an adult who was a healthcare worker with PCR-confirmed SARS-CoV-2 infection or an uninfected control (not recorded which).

CDR3 nucleotide sequence: TGTGCCAGCAGCTTCCGGGACAGGGTCGATTCACCCCTCCACTTT. This sequence encodes CASSFRDRVDSPLHF. The gene calls are TRBV13 and TRBJ1-6, with TRBD1 matching 9 bases. CDR1 and CDR2 (germline): PRHDT, FYEKMQ (reference sequence). The V and J ends lost 3 bases and 8 bases, in that order; junction bases with no gene match: 5. This CDR3 has 15 residues.